Below, 18 T cell receptor beta chains from the same sample are listed, as sequenced in a study of shared clonotypes between healthy human individuals. This table comes from immunoSEQ multiplex PCR, and its TCRdb copy is limited to in-frame clones, with some not included. Here the sample spans over a million clones, approximately 80% being singletons. The material sequenced was memory CD4+ T cells from PBMCs. Subset in this sample: CD45RA-negative fraction. The receptors here all came from a man between 18 and 35 years old in good health. Some clones in this sample may be carry-over from other donors' samples.

The rearrangement joins TRBV29-1 to TRBJ1-1, with a possible D match to TRBD1 (6 bases). The CDR3 totals 15 residues. The germline V gene encodes CDR1 SQVTM and CDR2 ANQGSEA. V lost 4 bases and J lost 4, with 19 bases in between. Here the CDR3 reads CSVGGRTPGVTEAFF. The CDR3 DNA follows: TGCAGCGTTGGCGGTAGAACCCCAGGGGTCACTGAAGCTTTCTTT.

The chain couples TRBV30 to TRBJ2-2; 11 bases line up with TRBD2. V gave up 3 bases and J gave up 3 bases; unmatched junction bases: 6. CDR3 length: 16 residues. From germline, CDR1 is GTSNPN and CDR2 SVGIG (reference sequence). CDR3 protein: CAWRITSGRDTGELFF. For the CDR3, the DNA is TGTGCCTGGAGGATTACTAGCGGGAGAGACACCGGGGAGCTGTTTTTT.

The chain recombines TRBV5-4 with TRBJ2-1; 8 positions match TRBD2. V gave up 0 bases and J gave up 5 bases; unmatched junction bases: 4. Per the germline V gene, CDR1 is SGHNT and CDR2 is YYREEE (reference sequence). The CDR3 has 15 residues. CDR3 sequence reads: CASSLAAGVHNEQFF. The CDR3 region has the DNA TGTGCCAGCAGCTTGGCAGCGGGAGTCCACAATGAGCAGTTCTTC.

With regard to this clone: Other DNA sequences in the sample encode the same CDR3. The chain combines TRBV6-1 with TRBJ1-5; possible D gene TRBD1, 5 bases. Germline values: CDR1 MNHNS, CDR2 SASEGT. V was pared by 2 bases and J by 5 bases, with 10 bases between. This CDR3 is built from 14 residues. The CDR3 spells CASSEQGRDQPQHF. DNA of the CDR3: TGTGCCAGCAGTGAACAGGGTCGGGATCAGCCCCAGCATTTT.

The rearrangement links TRBV18 to TRBJ2-1; tentatively, D is TRBD2 (6 bases). The V end lost 3 bases, the J end lost 9 bases, and 15 bases lay between the germline ends. The CDR3 is made up of 14 amino acids. CDR1 is KGHSH and CDR2 is LQKENI in the germline V gene. The CDR3 DNA is TGTGCCAGCTCACCTCTCTCTCTAGCGAGTGAGCAGTTCTTC. This sequence encodes CASSPLSLASEQFF.

The chain recombines TRBV10-3 with TRBJ1-2, with D hard to call. In germline, CDR1 is ENHRY, CDR2 SYGVKD. This CDR3 has 14 residues. The V end was cut by 0 bases, the J end by 3 bases, with 8 bases between. CDR3 in DNA: TGTGCCATCAGTGAGTCAGGCAGGTACTATGGCTACACCTTC. It codes for CAISESGRYYGYTF.

A note on this clone: The sample carries other DNA sequences with the same CDR3. V is TRBV5-4 and J is TRBJ2-1; the match to TRBD2 covers 11 bases. The germline gives CDR1 SGHNT, CDR2 YYREEE (reference sequence). This CDR3 spans 15 amino acids. The junction had 2 bases not matched to a gene; V was cut back by 4 bases and J by 2 bases. CDR3 DNA: TGTGCCAGCAGCCTGACTAGCGGGGCCTACAATGAGCAGTTCTTC. Translation: CASSLTSGAYNEQFF. The full variable domain, rest sourced from reference TRBV5-4 and TRBJ2-1, is ETGVTQSPTHLIKTRGQQVTLRCSSQSGHNTVSWYQQALGQGPQFIFQYYREEENGRGNFPPRFSGLQFPNYSSELNVNALELDDSALYLCASSLTSGAYNEQFFGPGTRLTVL.

V is TRBV29-1 and J is TRBJ2-7, with TRBD2 as a possible D gene (5 bases). V lost 4 bases to trimming and J lost 6 bases, with 10 bases between them. CDR1 SQVTM and CDR2 ANQGSEA come from the germline V gene. This CDR3 is 11 amino acids long. This CDR3 is CSVGGRAEQYF. CDR3 nucleotides: TGCAGCGTTGGTGGGCGGGCCGAGCAGTACTTC.

V is TRBV14 and J is TRBJ2-1; a weak D match, TRBD2 (6 bases). The CDR3 runs to 13 residues. V was shortened by 4 bases and J by 13 bases, with 17 bases between the two germline ends. Germline V gene sequence: CDR1 SGHDN, CDR2 FVKESK. The CDR3 here is CASSPSRGPNQFF. CDR3 DNA: TGTGCCAGCAGCCCTTCGCGGGGACCGAACCAGTTCTTC.

This clone was observed once. This chain connects TRBV29-1 to TRBJ2-3; D unresolved. Germline V CDR1 and CDR2: SQVTM, ANQGSEA. The ends were cut back, 6 bases at V and 8 bases at J, with 12 bases in the middle. CDR3 size: 11 residues. Here the CDR3 reads CSVGIGSTQYF. The CDR3 DNA reads as TGCAGCGTGGGAATCGGGTCTACGCAGTATTTT.

The gene calls are TRBV18 and TRBJ1-2; D is possibly TRBD1 (5 bases). The CDR3 sequence is 13 residues long. V was shortened by 5 bases and J by 2 bases, with 9 bases between the two germline ends. Germline V gives CDR1 KGHSH, CDR2 LQKENI. DNA for the CDR3: TGTGCCAGCTCATCGGACAACAACTATGGCTACACCTTC. It encodes CASSSDNNYGYTF.

The rearrangement joins TRBV2 to TRBJ2-7; 10 bases align to TRBD1. CDR1 and CDR2 from the germline V gene are SNHLY and FYNNEI. CDR3 length: 14 residues. Germline trimming cut 7 bases from V and 3 bases from J; bases unmatched to any gene: 6. CDR3 DNA: TGTGCCAGCATGCGGGACAGGGGAAACTACGAGCAGTACTTC. Protein: CASMRDRGNYEQYF.

Comments on this clone: This may arise from a read error, as a much more abundant clone is one base away. Other DNA sequences of this sample code for an identical CDR3. This chain connects TRBV30 to TRBJ2-3; the match to TRBD2 covers 12 bases. CDR3 length: 17 residues. Germline trimming cut 2 bases from V and 0 bases from J; bases unmatched to any gene: 6. The germline V gene has CDR1 GTSNPN and CDR2 SVGIG (reference sequence). CDR3 coding DNA: TGTGCCTGGAGTCTAGCGGGAGGGGGCCGTAGCACAGATACGCAGTATTTT. Its protein is CAWSLAGGGRSTDTQYF.

The chain couples TRBV7-9 to TRBJ1-2; no definite D call. Per germline, CDR1 SEHNR and CDR2 FQNEAQ (reference sequence). The CDR3 extends over 12 amino acids. The V end lost 2 bases, the J end lost 8 bases, and 9 bases lay between the germline ends. The DNA of the CDR3 is TGTGCCAGCAGCTTATCCCCCGAAGGCTACACCTTC. Translated: CASSLSPEGYTF.

This chain connects TRBV18 to TRBJ2-2, with a tentative D call TRBD2 (5 bases). Trimming pared 4 bases from V and 2 bases from J, leaving 8 bases between. The CDR3 covers 14 residues. CDR1 is KGHSH, CDR2 LQKENI, per germline. The CDR3 here is CASSLLGNTGELFF. The CDR3 DNA reads TGTGCCAGCTCACTACTAGGTAACACCGGGGAGCTGTTTTTT. Full variable domain (missing parts from reference TRBV18 and TRBJ2-2): NAGVMQNPRHLVRRRGQEARLRCSPMKGHSHVYWYRQLPEEGLKFMVYLQKENIIDESGMPKERFSAEFPKEGPSILRIQQVVRGDSAAYFCASSLLGNTGELFFGEGSRLTVL.

The CDR3: CASSPGPGSTGELFF. The CDR3 DNA sequence: TGTGCCAGCAGCCCCGGACCAGGATCCACCGGGGAGCTGTTTTTT. V usage is TRBV7-3 and J usage is TRBJ2-2; D is unresolved. Trimming took off 5 bases at V and 4 bases at J, with 14 bases between the two ends. This CDR3 is built from 15 residues. Germline values: CDR1 SGHTA, CDR2 FQGTGA.

The chain combines TRBV9 with TRBJ2-5; D gene unclear. The CDR3 loop spans 13 amino acids. The V gene lost 2 bases and the J gene lost 5 bases, with 10 bases spanning the gap. The germline V gene encodes CDR1 SGDLS and CDR2 YYNGEE. The CDR3 loop is CASSVRSSETQYF. The CDR3 coding sequence is TGTGCCAGCAGCGTGAGGAGTTCGGAGACCCAGTACTTC. Drawing the rest from reference TRBV9 and TRBJ2-5, the complete variable domain is DSGVTQTPKHLITATGQRVTLRCSPRSGDLSVYWYQQSLDQGLQFLIQYYNGEERAKGNILERFSAQQFPDLHSELNLSSLELGDSALYFCASSVRSSETQYFGPGTRLLVL.

This clone was detected only once. This chain links TRBV5-4 with TRBJ2-3; 7 bases align to TRBD2. The V gene's germline CDR1 is SGHNT and CDR2 YYREEE (reference sequence). There are 18 residues in the CDR3. V was clipped by 4 bases and J by 4 bases; unmatched bases: 18. The CDR3 here is CASSPPPRGRAIADTQYF. CDR3 nucleotide sequence: TGTGCCAGCAGCCCCCCGCCTCGGGGGAGGGCCATCGCAGATACGCAGTATTTT. Full variable domain (remainder filled in from reference TRBV5-4 and TRBJ2-3): ETGVTQSPTHLIKTRGQQVTLRCSSQSGHNTVSWYQQALGQGPQFIFQYYREEENGRGNFPPRFSGLQFPNYSSELNVNALELDDSALYLCASSPPPRGRAIADTQYFGPGTRLTVL.